This entry is about one TCR beta chain. Its antigen remains unknown. This specimen comes from a study of OX40 agonist ivuxolimab in advanced cancers. Study-level information: Subjects had a mean age of roughly 60 years, with a range of roughly 23 to 79; around 80% were male.

With V trimmed by 7 bases and J by 4 bases, 4 bases remained unmatched. This CDR3 has 13 residues. Per the germline V gene, CDR1 is WNHNN and CDR2 is SYGVQD (reference sequence). Study-level points and caveats: With doses of 0.1-3.0 mg/kg, partial responders showed among the lowest clonal expansion. Antigen specificity remained undetermined for the expanded peripheral T cells.

Profiling relied on immunoSEQ multiplex PCR, and the TCRdb table lists in-frame clones only, not all of them. Of approximately 11,000 clones listed, 75% to 85% are singletons. The specimen comprised CD4+ or CD8+ T cells sorted from blood, sampled in a trial of the OX40 agonist ivuxolimab. The V call is TRBV10-1, the J call TRBJ2-3; 8 bases match TRBD1. This sequence originates from an adult with an advanced solid tumor such as melanoma, head and neck, liver or kidney cancer. Written as DNA, the CDR3 is TGCGCCAGCATTCAGGACAGGGCAGATACGCAGTATTTT. As protein: CASIQDRADTQYF.